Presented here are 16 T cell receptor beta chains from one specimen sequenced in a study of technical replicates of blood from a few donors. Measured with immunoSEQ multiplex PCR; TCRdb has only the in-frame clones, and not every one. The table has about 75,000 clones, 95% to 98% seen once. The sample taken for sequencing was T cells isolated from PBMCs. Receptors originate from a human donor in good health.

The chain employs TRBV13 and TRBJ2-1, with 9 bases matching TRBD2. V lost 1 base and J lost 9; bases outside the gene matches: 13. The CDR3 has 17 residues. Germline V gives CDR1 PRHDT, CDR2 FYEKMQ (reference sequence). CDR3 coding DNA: TGTGCCAGCAGCTTAGCCCTAGCGGGATCGGTCTTAGGTGAGCAGTTCTTC. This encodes CASSLALAGSVLGEQFF. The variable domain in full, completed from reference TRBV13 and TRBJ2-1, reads AAGVIQSPRHLIKEKRETATLKCYPIPRHDTVYWYQQGPGQDPQFLISFYEKMQSDKGSIPDRFSAQQFSDYHSELNMSSLELGDSALYFCASSLALAGSVLGEQFFGPGTRLTVL.

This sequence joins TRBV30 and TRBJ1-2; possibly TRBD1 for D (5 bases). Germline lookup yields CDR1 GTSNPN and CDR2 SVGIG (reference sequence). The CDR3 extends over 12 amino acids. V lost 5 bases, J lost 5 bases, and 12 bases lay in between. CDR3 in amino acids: CAWEAGLYGYTF. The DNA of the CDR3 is TGTGCCTGGGAGGCAGGGCTTTATGGCTACACCTTC.

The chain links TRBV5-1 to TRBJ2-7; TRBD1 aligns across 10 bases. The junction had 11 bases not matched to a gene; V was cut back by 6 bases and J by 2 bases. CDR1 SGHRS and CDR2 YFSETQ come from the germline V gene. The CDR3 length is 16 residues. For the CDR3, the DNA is TGCGCCAGCACACCCTCCGGGACAGGGGTGCCCTACGAGCAGTACTTC. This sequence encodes CASTPSGTGVPYEQYF.

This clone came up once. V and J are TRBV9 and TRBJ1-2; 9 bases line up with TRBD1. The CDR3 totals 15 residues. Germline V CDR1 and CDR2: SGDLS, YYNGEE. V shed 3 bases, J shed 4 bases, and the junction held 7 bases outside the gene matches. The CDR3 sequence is CASSEATGGSYGYTF. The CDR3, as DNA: TGTGCCAGCAGCGAGGCAACAGGGGGCTCCTATGGCTACACCTTC.

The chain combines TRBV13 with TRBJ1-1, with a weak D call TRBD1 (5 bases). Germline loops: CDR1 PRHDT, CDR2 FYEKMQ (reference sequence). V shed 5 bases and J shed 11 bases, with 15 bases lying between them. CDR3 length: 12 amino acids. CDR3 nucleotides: TGTGCCAGCAGCCCTACAGGCAGGTACGCTTTCTTT. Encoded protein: CASSPTGRYAFF.

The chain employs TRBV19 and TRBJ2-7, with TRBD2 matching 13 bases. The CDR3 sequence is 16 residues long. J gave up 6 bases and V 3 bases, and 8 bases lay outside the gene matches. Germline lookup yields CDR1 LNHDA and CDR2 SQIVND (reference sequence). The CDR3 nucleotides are TGTGCCAGTAGTATTGGTACTAGCGGGAGGGCCAGCGAGCAGTACTTC. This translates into CASSIGTSGRASEQYF.

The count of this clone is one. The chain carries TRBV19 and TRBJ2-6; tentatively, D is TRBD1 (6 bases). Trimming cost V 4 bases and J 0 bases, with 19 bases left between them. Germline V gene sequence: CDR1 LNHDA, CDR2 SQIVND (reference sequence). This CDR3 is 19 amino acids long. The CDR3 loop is CASSTPTGSLGSGANVLTF. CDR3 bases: TGTGCCAGTAGTACCCCGACAGGATCGTTAGGCTCTGGGGCCAACGTCCTGACTTTC.

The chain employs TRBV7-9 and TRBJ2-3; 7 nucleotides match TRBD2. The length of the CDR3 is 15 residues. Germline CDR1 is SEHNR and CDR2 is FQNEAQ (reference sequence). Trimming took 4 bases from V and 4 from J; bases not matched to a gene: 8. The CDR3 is CASSSTSSGPDTQYF. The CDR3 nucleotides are TGTGCCAGCAGCTCAACGTCTAGCGGCCCAGATACGCAGTATTTT.

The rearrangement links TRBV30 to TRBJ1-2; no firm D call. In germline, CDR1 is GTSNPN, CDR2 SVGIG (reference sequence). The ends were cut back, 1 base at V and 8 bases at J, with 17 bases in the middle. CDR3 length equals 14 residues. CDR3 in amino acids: CAWSGPGGAEGYTF. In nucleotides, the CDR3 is TGTGCCTGGAGTGGCCCCGGAGGCGCGGAGGGCTACACCTTC.

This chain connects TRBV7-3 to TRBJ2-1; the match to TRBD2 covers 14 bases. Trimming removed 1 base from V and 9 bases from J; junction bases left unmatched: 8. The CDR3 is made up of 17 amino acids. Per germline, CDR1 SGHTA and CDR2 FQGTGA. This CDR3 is CASSLNGGTSGGSEQFF. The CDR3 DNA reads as TGTGCCAGCAGCTTAAATGGGGGGACTAGCGGGGGCAGTGAGCAGTTCTTC.

The CDR3 sequence: CASSPGAVRNIQYF. CDR3 sequence (DNA): TGTGCCAGCAGCCCAGGGGCGGTTAGAAACATTCAGTACTTC. This chain joins TRBV11-2 and TRBJ2-4; tentative D call: TRBD1 (6 bases). Trimming removed 5 bases from V and 6 bases from J, with 14 bases in between. Looked up from germline, CDR1 is SGHAT and CDR2 is FQNNGV. This CDR3 is 14 amino acids long.

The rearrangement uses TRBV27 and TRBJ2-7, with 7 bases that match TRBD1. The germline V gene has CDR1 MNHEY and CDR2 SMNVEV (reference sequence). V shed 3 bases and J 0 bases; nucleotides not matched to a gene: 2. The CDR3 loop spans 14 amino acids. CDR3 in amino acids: CASSFGQASYEQYF. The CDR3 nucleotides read TGTGCCAGCAGTTTCGGACAGGCCTCCTACGAGCAGTACTTC.

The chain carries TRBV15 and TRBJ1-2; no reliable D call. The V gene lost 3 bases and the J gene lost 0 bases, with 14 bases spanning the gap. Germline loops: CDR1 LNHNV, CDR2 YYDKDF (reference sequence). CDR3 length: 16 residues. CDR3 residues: CATSSYVPTANYGYTF. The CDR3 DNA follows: TGTGCCACCAGCAGTTACGTCCCTACAGCTAACTATGGCTACACCTTC.

The CDR3 sequence is CASSLVPIQSTDTQYF. Written as DNA, the CDR3 is TGCGCCAGCAGCTTGGTCCCGATCCAGAGCACAGATACGCAGTATTTT. The chain has TRBV5-1 and TRBJ2-3; no reliable D call. Between the trimmed V and J ends, which lost 0 bases and 0 bases, there was a span of 11 bases. The length of the CDR3 is 16 residues. Germline assignment: CDR1 SGHRS and CDR2 YFSETQ.

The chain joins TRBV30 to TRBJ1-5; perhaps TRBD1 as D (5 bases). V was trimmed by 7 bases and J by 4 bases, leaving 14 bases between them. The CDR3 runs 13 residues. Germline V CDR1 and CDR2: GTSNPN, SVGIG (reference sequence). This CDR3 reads CALMMGPNQPQHF. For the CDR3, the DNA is TGTGCCTTGATGATGGGGCCTAATCAGCCCCAGCATTTT.

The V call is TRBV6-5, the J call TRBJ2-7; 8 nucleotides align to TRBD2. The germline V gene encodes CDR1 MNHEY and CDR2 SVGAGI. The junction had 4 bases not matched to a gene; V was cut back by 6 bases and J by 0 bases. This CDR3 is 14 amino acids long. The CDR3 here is CASRVAGSSYEQYF. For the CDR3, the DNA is TGTGCCAGCAGAGTAGCGGGGAGCTCCTACGAGCAGTACTTC.